What follows are 27 T cell receptor beta chains derived from one specimen sequenced in a study of CXCR3-negative and CXCR3-positive naive CD8 T cells (dated by TCRdb to between 2018 and 2021). For sequencing, a NextSeq 550 was employed. The Human TCR Profiling Kit (MiLaboratory) was used to prepare UMI-labeled 5' RACE TRB cDNA libraries. Reprocessed by TCRdb, the reads give a single entry per CDR3 protein sequence, without DNA. The sample's table covers about 60,000 distinct CDR3 sequences. Approximately 0.5% of the sample is held by the ten biggest clonotypes. What the study reported, not specific to this receptor: TRB CDR3s from CXCR3-positive naive cells showed higher hydrophobicity (lower Kidera factor 4), lower energy, and higher strength and volume indices than CXCR3-negative naive cells.

Their specific antigens are unknown. The sequencing input was naive CXCR3+ CD8+ T cells from blood. The cell subset or site tag for this specimen amounts to: CD45RO-CCR7+CD27+CD95- naive CD8+ T cells expressing CXCR3 (TNR3+). The receptors originated from a human donor in good health. Some clones in this sample may be carry-over from other donors' samples.

The chain carries TRBV7-9 and TRBJ2-1; TCRdb outputs TRBD1, but without DNA this stays unchecked. Germline V gives CDR1 SEHNR, CDR2 FQNEAQ (reference sequence). The CDR3 loop spans 15 amino acids. CDR3 amino acids: CASSLLGTLHNEQFF.

The chain combines TRBV5-5 with TRBJ2-1; TCRdb's assignment of TRBD2 cannot be checked, as there is no DNA. The CDR3 is 16 residues long. The germline gives CDR1 SGHKS, CDR2 YYEKEE (reference sequence). The CDR3 spells CASSLASGGNYNEQFF.

The rearrangement links TRBV7-6 to TRBJ2-3; the D gene TCRdb calls, TRBD2, cannot be checked with no DNA. The CDR3 contains 18 residues. Germline CDR1 is SGHVS and CDR2 is FNYEAQ. CDR3 residues: CASSSRTGTSGSTDTQYF.

This chain uses TRBV7-2 with TRBJ1-6; TCRdb returns TRBD1, unconfirmable since there is no DNA. The CDR3 loop spans 18 amino acids. The germline CDR1 and CDR2 sequences are SGHTA and FQGNSA. This chain's CDR3 is CASSLRGQLSSYNSPLHF.

The gene calls are TRBV10-3 and TRBJ2-2; the TCRdb call, TRBD1, lacks DNA for checking. Germline V gene data show CDR1 as ENHRY and CDR2 as SYGVKD. This CDR3 is 16 amino acids long. CDR3 region: CAISESTTGLPGELFF.

The chain recombines TRBV7-9 with TRBJ1-6. The CDR3 runs 15 residues. Germline CDR1 is SEHNR and CDR2 is FQNEAQ (reference sequence). CDR3: CASSLVAPTTSPLHF.

The chain has TRBV6-2 or TRBV6-3 and TRBJ2-6; lacking DNA, the TRBD1 call made by TCRdb goes unchecked. CDR1 is MNHEY, CDR2 SVGEGT, per germline. The length of the CDR3 is 17 residues. Here the CDR3 reads CASSYSDRGAGANVLTF.

The chain recombines TRBV29-1 with TRBJ1-1; TCRdb names TRBD1, which stays unverified in the absence of DNA. Germline V gene lookup returns CDR1 SQVTM and CDR2 ANQGSEA. The CDR3 is 13 residues long. CDR3 region: CSGENRADTEAFF.

V gene TRBV6-5 combines with J gene TRBJ1-6; TCRdb's D call of TRBD1 is untestable without DNA. Germline V gene data show CDR1 as MNHEY and CDR2 as SVGAGI. The CDR3 runs 15 residues. This chain's CDR3 is CASSYSKPGGSPLHF.

The chain recombines TRBV20-1 with TRBJ2-7; TCRdb picks TRBD1, but there is no DNA to check that call. CDR3 length equals 13 residues. The germline V gene has CDR1 DFQATT and CDR2 SNEGSKA (reference sequence). Here the CDR3 reads CSAGQGIAYEQYF.

The genes are TRBV7-9 and TRBJ2-5; TCRdb designates TRBD1, a call that cannot be tested without DNA. The V gene's germline CDR1 is SEHNR and CDR2 FQNEAQ (reference sequence). The length of the CDR3 is 16 residues. CDR3 in amino acids: CASSFPGTGTRETQYF.

The rearrangement uses TRBV12-3 or TRBV12-4 and TRBJ2-1; TCRdb designates TRBD1, a call that cannot be tested without DNA. The CDR3 is 13 amino acids. The CDR3 is CASSDRVHNEQFF.

J is TRBJ1-4 and V is TRBV12-3 or TRBV12-4; without DNA, the TCRdb call of TRBD1 cannot be checked. This CDR3 spans 13 amino acids. CDR3 sequence reads: CASGDQTNEKLFF.

The chain has TRBV10-1 and TRBJ2-1. This CDR3 is 11 amino acids long. CDR1 and CDR2 from the germline V gene are WNHNN and SYGVQD (reference sequence). The chain's CDR3 is CASSEDNEQFF.

This rearrangement joins TRBV27 to TRBJ1-1; TCRdb outputs TRBD1, but without DNA this stays unchecked. CDR3 size: 17 residues. Germline CDR1 MNHEY, CDR2 SMNVEV (reference sequence). The CDR3 reads CASSFGGAYLSDTEAFF.

V usage is TRBV20-1 and J usage is TRBJ2-7; the D gene TCRdb calls, TRBD2, cannot be checked with no DNA. Germline V gene lookup returns CDR1 DFQATT and CDR2 SNEGSKA (reference sequence). The CDR3 has 14 residues. The CDR3 is CSARDLRESYEQYF.

The chain uses TRBV29-1 and TRBJ2-1; as DNA is missing, the TRBD2 call by TCRdb cannot be tested. The CDR3 is made up of 15 amino acids. Germline V gene lookup returns CDR1 SQVTM and CDR2 ANQGSEA. CDR3 sequence reads: CSVETSGGFDNEQFF.

CDR3 amino acids: CASSIGRGGSYEQYF. The genes are TRBV7-9 and TRBJ2-7; checking the TCRdb D call of TRBD1 is not possible without DNA. The CDR3 spans 15 residues. Germline V gene data show CDR1 as SEHNR and CDR2 as FQNEAQ (reference sequence).

V usage is TRBV4-3 and J usage is TRBJ2-7. The CDR3 covers 11 residues. Germline CDR1 LGHNA, CDR2 YSLEER. Here the CDR3 reads CASSTGYEQYF.

This chain connects TRBV20-1 to TRBJ2-1; absent DNA, TCRdb's TRBD2 call cannot be checked. This CDR3 region has 14 residues. Germline CDR1 is DFQATT and CDR2 is SNEGSKA (reference sequence). CDR3 loop: CSARASSAYNEQFF.

The chain joins TRBV9 to TRBJ1-5; TCRdb reports TRBD1, a call that lacks DNA to check it against. The CDR3 runs 15 residues. Germline lookup yields CDR1 SGDLS and CDR2 YYNGEE. The CDR3 loop reads CASSVAGGSNQPQHF. The whole variable domain, remainder taken from reference TRBV9 and TRBJ1-5, is DSGVTQTPKHLITATGQRVTLRCSPRSGDLSVYWYQQSLDQGLQFLIQYYNGEERAKGNILERFSAQQFPDLHSELNLSSLELGDSALYFCASSVAGGSNQPQHFGDGTRLSIL.

V usage is TRBV5-1 and J usage is TRBJ2-7. This CDR3 has 15 residues. Looked up from germline, CDR1 is SGHRS and CDR2 is YFSETQ. CDR3 protein: CASSLDITGKGEQYF.

V usage is TRBV14 and J usage is TRBJ1-1. In germline, CDR1 is SGHDN, CDR2 FVKESK. The CDR3 contains 12 residues. The CDR3 sequence is CASSLTRTEAFF.

This rearrangement joins TRBV12-3 or TRBV12-4 to TRBJ2-7. The CDR3 has 15 amino acids. CDR3 sequence reads: CASSDTTESTYEQYF.

The chain uses TRBV5-5 and TRBJ2-1. CDR1 and CDR2 from the germline V gene are SGHKS and YYEKEE (reference sequence). The CDR3 contains 14 residues. CDR3 loop: CASSLEDHYNEQFF. Based on the CDR3 plus reference TRBV5-5 and TRBJ2-1, the full variable domain is DAGVTQSPTHLIKTRGQQVTLRCSPISGHKSVSWYQQVLGQGPQFIFQYYEKEERGRGNFPDRFSARQFPNYSSELNVNALLLGDSALYLCASSLEDHYNEQFFGPGTRLTVL.

J is TRBJ2-7 and V is TRBV14; the TRBD2 assignment by TCRdb is unverifiable without DNA. The CDR3 runs 14 residues. Germline CDR1 and CDR2: SGHDN and FVKESK. The CDR3 sequence is CASSPLAGAYEQYF. The complete variable domain, with remaining parts taken from reference TRBV14 and TRBJ2-7, reads EAGVTQFPSHSVIEKGQTVTLRCDPISGHDNLYWYRRVMGKEIKFLLHFVKESKQDESGMPNNRFLAERTGGTYSTLKVQPAELEDSGVYFCASSPLAGAYEQYFGPGTRLTVT.

The CDR3: CSVGGGYRYEQYF. V gene TRBV29-1 combines with J gene TRBJ2-7; the TRBD2 assignment by TCRdb is unverifiable without DNA. The CDR3 is 13 residues long. Germline loops: CDR1 SQVTM, CDR2 ANQGSEA.